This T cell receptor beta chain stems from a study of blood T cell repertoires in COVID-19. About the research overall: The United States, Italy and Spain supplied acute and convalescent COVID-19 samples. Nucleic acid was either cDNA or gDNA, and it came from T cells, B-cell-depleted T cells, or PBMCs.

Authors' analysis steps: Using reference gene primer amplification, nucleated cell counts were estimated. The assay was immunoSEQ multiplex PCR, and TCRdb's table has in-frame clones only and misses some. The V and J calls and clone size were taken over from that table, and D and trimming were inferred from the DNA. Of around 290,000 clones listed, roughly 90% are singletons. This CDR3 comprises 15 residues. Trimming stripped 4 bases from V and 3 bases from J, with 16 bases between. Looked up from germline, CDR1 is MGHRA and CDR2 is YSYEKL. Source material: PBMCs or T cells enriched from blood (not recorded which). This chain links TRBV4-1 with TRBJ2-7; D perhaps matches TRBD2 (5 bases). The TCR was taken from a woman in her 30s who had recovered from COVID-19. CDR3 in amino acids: CASSRVRGEIYEQYF. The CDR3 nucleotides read TGCGCCAGCAGCCGAGTACGGGGAGAGATCTACGAGCAGTACTTC.